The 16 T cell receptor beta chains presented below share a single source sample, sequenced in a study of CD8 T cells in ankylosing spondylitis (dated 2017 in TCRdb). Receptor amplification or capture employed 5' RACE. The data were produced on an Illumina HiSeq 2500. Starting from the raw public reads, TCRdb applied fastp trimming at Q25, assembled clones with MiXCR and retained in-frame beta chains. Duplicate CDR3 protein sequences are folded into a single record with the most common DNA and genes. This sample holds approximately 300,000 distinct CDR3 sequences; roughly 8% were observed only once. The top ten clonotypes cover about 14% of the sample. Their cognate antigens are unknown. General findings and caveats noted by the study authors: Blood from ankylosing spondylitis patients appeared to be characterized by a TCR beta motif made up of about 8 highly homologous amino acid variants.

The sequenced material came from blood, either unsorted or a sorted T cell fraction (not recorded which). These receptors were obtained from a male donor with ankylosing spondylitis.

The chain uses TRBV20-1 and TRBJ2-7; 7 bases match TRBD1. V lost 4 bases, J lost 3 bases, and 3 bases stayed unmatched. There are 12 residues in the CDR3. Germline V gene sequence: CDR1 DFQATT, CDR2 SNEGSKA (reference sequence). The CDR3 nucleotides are TGCAGTGCTATCGGGGACAGCTACGAGCAGTACTTC. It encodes CSAIGDSYEQYF.

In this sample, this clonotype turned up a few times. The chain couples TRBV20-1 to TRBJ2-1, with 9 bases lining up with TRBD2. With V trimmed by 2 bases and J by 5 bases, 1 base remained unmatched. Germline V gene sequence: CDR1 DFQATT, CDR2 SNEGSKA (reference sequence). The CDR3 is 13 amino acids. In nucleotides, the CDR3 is TGCAGTGCTAGACTAGCGGGAAACAATGAGCAGTTCTTC. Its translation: CSARLAGNNEQFF.

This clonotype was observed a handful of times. DNA of the CDR3: TGTGCCAGCAGTTTAGAAAACAGAAACACCGGGGAGCTGTTTTTT. Translation gives CASSLENRNTGELFF. The genes are TRBV12-3 or TRBV12-4 and TRBJ2-2; the D is unclear. There are 15 residues in the CDR3. Trimming took off 1 base at V and 2 bases at J, with 8 bases between the two ends.

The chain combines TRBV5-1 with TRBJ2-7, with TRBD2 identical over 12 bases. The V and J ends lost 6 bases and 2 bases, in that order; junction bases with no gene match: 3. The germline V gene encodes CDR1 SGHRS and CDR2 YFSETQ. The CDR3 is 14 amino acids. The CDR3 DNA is TGCGCCAGCACCCGGACTAGCGGGACCTACGAGCAGTACTTC. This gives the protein CASTRTSGTYEQYF.

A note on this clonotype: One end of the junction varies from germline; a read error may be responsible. CDR3 DNA sequence: TGTGCCAGCAGTCTCCGGGACAGGGGCTTCCCGCGCCACTTC. Amino acid sequence: CASSLRDRGFPRHF. This rearrangement joins TRBV12-3 or TRBV12-4 to TRBJ2-7; 10 nucleotides agree with TRBD1. There are 14 residues in the CDR3.

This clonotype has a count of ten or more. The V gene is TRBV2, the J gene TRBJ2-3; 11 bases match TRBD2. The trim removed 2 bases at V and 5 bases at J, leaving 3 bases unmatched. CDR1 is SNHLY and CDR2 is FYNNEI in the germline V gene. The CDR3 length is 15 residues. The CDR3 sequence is CASSELLAGVDTQYF. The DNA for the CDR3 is TGTGCCAGCAGTGAACTACTAGCGGGAGTAGATACGCAGTATTTT.

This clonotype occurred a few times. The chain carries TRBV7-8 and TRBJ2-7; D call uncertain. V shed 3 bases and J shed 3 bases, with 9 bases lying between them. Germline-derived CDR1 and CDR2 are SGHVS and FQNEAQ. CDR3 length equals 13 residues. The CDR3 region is CASSFGRHYEQYF. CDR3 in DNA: TGTGCCAGCAGCTTCGGCAGACACTACGAGCAGTACTTC.

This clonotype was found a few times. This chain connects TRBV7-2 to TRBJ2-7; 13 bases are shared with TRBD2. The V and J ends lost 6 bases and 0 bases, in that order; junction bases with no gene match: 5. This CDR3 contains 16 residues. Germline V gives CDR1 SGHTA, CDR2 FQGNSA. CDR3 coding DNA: TGTGCCAGCAGAGGGACTAGCGGGATCAACTCCTACGAGCAGTACTTC. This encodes CASRGTSGINSYEQYF.

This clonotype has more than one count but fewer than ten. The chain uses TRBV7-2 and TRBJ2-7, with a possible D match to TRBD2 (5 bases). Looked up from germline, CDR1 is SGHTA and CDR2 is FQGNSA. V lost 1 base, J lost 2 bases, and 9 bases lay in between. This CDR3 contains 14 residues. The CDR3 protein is CASSLVASTYEQYF. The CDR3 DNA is TGTGCCAGCAGCTTAGTAGCTAGCACCTACGAGCAGTACTTC. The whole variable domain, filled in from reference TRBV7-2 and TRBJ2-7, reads GAGVSQSPSNKVTEKGKDVELRCDPISGHTALYWYRQSLGQGLEFLIYFQGNSAPDKSGLPSDRFSAERTGGSVSTLTIQRTQQEDSAVYLCASSLVASTYEQYFGPGTRLTVT.

In nucleotides, the CDR3 is TGCGCCAGCAGCTTCTCCGCCAGGGGGCGGCAGCCCCAGCATTTT. This gives the protein CASSFSARGRQPQHF. The chain combines TRBV4-1 with TRBJ1-5; 8 positions match TRBD1. Germline lookup yields CDR1 MGHRA and CDR2 YSYEKL. The ends lost 5 bases at V and 7 bases at J; junction bases unmatched: 10. The CDR3 loop spans 15 amino acids.

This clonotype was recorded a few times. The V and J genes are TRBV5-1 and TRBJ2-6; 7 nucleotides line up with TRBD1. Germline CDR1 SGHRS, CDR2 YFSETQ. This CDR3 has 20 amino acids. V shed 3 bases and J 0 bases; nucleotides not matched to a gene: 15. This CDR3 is CASSSGQERDLFSGANVLTF. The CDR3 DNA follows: TGCGCCAGCAGCTCAGGACAGGAAAGAGACCTTTTCTCTGGGGCCAACGTCCTGACTTTC.

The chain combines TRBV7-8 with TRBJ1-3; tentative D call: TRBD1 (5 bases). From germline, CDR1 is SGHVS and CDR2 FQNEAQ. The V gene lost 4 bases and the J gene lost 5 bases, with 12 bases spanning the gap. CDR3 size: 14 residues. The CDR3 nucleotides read TGTGCCAGCAGCTCCCGACAGCGGCGAAACACCATATATTTT. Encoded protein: CASSSRQRRNTIYF. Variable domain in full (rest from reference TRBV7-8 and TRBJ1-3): GAGVSQSPRYKVAKRGQDVALRCDPISGHVSLFWYQQALGQGPEFLTYFQNEAQLDKSGLPSDRFFAERPEGSVSTLKIQRTQQEDSAVYLCASSSRQRRNTIYFGEGSWLTVV.

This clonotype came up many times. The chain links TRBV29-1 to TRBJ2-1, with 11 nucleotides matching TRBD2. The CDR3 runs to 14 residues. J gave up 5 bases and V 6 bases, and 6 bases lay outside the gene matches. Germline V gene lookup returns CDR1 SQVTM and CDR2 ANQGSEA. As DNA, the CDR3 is TGCAGCGTGGAACCTAGCGGGAGGAACAATGAGCAGTTCTTC. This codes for CSVEPSGRNNEQFF.

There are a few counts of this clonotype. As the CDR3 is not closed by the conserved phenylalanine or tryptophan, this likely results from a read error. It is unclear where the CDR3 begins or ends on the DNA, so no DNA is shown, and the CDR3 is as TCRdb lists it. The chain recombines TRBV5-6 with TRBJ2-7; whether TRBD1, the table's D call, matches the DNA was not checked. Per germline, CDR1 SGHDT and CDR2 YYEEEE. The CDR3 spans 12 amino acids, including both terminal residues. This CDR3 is CASSLVGGTVTS.

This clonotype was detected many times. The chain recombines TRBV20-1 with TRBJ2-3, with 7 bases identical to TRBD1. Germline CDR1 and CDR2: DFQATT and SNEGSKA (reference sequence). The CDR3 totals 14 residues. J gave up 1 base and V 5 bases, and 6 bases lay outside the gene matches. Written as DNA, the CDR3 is TGCAGTGCTTACAGGGGTATAGGCACAGATACGCAGTATTTT. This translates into CSAYRGIGTDTQYF.

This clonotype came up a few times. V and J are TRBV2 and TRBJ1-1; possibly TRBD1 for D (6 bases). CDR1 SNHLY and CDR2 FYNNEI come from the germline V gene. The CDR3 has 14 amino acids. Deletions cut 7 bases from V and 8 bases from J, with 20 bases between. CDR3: CASTKGGLGPEAFF. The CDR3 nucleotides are TGTGCCAGCACGAAAGGGGGGCTGGGACCCGAAGCTTTCTTT.